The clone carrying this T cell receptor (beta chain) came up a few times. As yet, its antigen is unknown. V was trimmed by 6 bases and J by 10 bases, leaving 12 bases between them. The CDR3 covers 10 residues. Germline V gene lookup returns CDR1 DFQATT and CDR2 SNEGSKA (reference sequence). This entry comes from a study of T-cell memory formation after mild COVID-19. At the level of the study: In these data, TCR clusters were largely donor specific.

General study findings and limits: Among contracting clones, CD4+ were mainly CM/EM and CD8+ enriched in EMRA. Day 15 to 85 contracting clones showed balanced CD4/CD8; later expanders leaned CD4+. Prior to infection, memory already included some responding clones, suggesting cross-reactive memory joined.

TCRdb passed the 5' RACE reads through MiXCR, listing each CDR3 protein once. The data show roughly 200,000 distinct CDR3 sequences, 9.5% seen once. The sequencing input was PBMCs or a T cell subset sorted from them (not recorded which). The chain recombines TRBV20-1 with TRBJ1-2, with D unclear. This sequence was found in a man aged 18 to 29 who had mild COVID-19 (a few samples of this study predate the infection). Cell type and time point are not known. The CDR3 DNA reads TGCAGTGCCGGCGAGTACGCCTACACCTTC. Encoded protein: CSAGEYAYTF.